This record covers a single TCR beta chain. The antigen is unknown. Then a second PCR, running roughly 7 to 11 cycles, was carried out with a sample-barcoded 5' primer and a J-beta primer mix. TCRdb passed the 5' RACE reads through MiXCR, listing each CDR3 protein once. The sample contains over 600,000 distinct CDR3 sequences, approximately 40% of which appear only once. The donors, all healthy, were Caucasians living in Russia, aged 6 to 90. Germline CDR1 SGHTA, CDR2 FQGTGA. Between the trimmed V and J ends, which lost 4 bases and 0 bases, there was a span of 12 bases. This CDR3 has 15 residues. This entry belongs to a study of blood T cells in healthy people across ages. Study-wide findings and caveats: No conclusive comparison of naive versus antigen-experienced cells was possible with unsorted PBMCs.

The source is a man of 80 years or more in good health. Sequencing was done on a sample of blood. V usage is TRBV7-3 and J usage is TRBJ1-1; D gene unclear. The CDR3 here is CASSSTGPMNTEAFF. The CDR3 region has the DNA TGTGCCAGCAGCTCGACCGGGCCCATGAACACTGAAGCTTTCTTT.